This TCR beta chain was profiled in a study of cytomegalovirus exposure and HLA in healthy donors. In germline, CDR1 is SQVTM, CDR2 ANQGSEA. Between the trimmed V and J ends, which lost 4 bases and 5 bases, there was a span of 14 bases. The CDR3 sequence is 13 residues long. PCR involved 60 Vbeta and 13 Jbeta primers. Profiling relied on immunoSEQ multiplex PCR, and the TCRdb table lists in-frame clones only, not all of them. The profile shows 150,000 to 200,000 clones, over 65% of them singletons. Points from the study as a whole: The only immune exposure information that was available was CMV serostatus.

In regard to this clone: The antigen is unknown.

The sequenced material came from PBMCs. The chain employs TRBV29-1 and TRBJ2-5; D is uncertain. The TCR comes from a man in his forties in good health and CMV-seropositive. The CDR3 region is CSVVYQAPETQYF. The CDR3 DNA is TGCAGCGTTGTTTATCAAGCTCCTGAGACCCAGTACTTC.